This T cell receptor beta chain was sequenced for a study of blood T cell repertoires in COVID-19. Across the whole study: The United States, Italy and Spain supplied acute and convalescent COVID-19 samples.

The count of this clone is one. CDR3 length: 14 residues. V trimming: 4 bases; J trimming: 7 bases; junction bases outside the gene matches: 7. Germline V gene sequence: CDR1 LGHDT, CDR2 YNNKEL (reference sequence). Repertoires were generated with immunoSEQ multiplex PCR, while TCRdb's copy carries only in-frame clones and drops some. Of around 140,000 clones in the sample, 60% to 85% were seen once. The source of this sequence is a man in his fifties with acute or convalescent COVID-19. The chain uses TRBV3-1 (or the pseudogene TRBV3-2) and TRBJ2-1, with 7 bases lining up with TRBD2. The sample taken for sequencing was peripheral blood. The DNA of the CDR3 is TGTGCCAGCAGCCCAGGACTAGGATTTAATGAGCAGTTCTTC. This sequence encodes CASSPGLGFNEQFF.